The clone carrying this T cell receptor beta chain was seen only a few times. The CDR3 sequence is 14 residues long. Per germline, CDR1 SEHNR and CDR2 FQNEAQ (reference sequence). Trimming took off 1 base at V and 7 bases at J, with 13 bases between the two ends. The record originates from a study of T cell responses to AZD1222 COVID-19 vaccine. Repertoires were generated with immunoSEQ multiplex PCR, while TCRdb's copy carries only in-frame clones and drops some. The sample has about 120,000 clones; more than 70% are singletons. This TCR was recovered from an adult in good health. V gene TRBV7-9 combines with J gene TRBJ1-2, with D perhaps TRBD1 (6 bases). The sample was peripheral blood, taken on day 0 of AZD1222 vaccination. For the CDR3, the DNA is TGTGCCAGCAGCTTAGGACAGGCCGTCCGTGGCTACACCTTC. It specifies CASSLGQAVRGYTF.